This TCR beta chain emerged from a study of blood T cells in healthy people across ages (dated by TCRdb to 2015 to 2017). Turning to the overall study: Template switching captured roughly one uniquely barcoded TCR beta cDNA molecule per two T cells in model experiments. The study measured age-related changes in TCR beta repertoire diversity using deep sequencing normalized with unique cDNA molecular identifiers. Donors were grouped into four age groups: young (average 16 years), middle-aged (about 38), aged (about 60) and long-lived (less than 85). To avoid experimental bias, donors of different ages were distributed randomly across sequencing lanes. Two additional independent replicas of 1 million unique cDNA reads from the same blood draw were analyzed for two donors (one aged 18 to 30 and one aged 80 or older). Points the paper makes about the study in general: Bulk unsorted PBMC profiling prevented conclusive comparison of naive and antigen-experienced compartments. A strong correlation was found between observed TCR beta diversity and the percentage of naive T cells measured by flow cytometry. The CMV infection status of donors was not known, potentially confounding age-related changes in expanded clonotypes. The long-lived group showed more naive CD4+ T cells, fewer expanded clones and increased TCR diversity than the aged group, suggesting age selection. Total diversity estimates from one million sequenced T cells were considered lower bounds and underestimates. As age increased, observed TCR beta diversity per million T cells dropped in a roughly linear way, and a significant reduction was already evident by age 40.

Library construction relied on 5' RACE. Sequencer: Illumina HiSeq 2500. A second PCR of roughly 7 to 11 cycles was performed with a sample-barcoded 5' primer and a J-beta primer mix. A unique molecular identifier was introduced onto each TCR beta cDNA molecule by a template-switch 5' adaptor carrying 12 random nucleotides. At least 2.5 million CDR3-containing paired-end reads were obtained from each sample. First-strand cDNA was synthesized from all RNA with the Mint cDNA synthesis kit, primed by a TRBC-specific oligonucleotide. After uracil-DNA glycosylase treatment, a first 18-cycle PCR used universal primers M1SS and BC2_uni_R on all cDNA. Per the original workflow: Normalization of each sample was performed by random selection of 1 million high-quality reads, each carrying a distinct molecular identifier. Instead of being binned into consensus sequences, reads that shared molecular identifiers were thrown out. MiTCR, run with a Q25 quality threshold and the strictest error-elimination algorithm, handled CDR3 identification, clonotype clustering and error correction. A nonparametric unseen species model using Euler transformation provided a lower-bound estimate of total TCR beta diversity. The public reads were quality trimmed at Q25 with fastp and then assembled into clones with MiXCR by TCRdb, keeping productive beta chains. Rows with one shared CDR3 protein collapse into an entry with the most common genes and DNA. These V and J calls are TCRdb output, not the study's own analysis. The sample table contains hundreds of thousands of distinct CDR3 sequences; only one count was recorded for approximately 48% of them. About 21% of the sample rests with the top ten.

The 39 donors, aged about 6 to 100 years, were systemically healthy Caucasian individuals from Russia. About 9.1 milliliters of peripheral blood were collected from each donor into EDTA-treated Vacutainer tubes. Ficoll-Paque density-gradient centrifugation was used to isolate PBMCs, with at least 7 million per sample. Trizol reagent was used to extract total RNA from the PBMCs, yielding at least 6 micrograms per sample. The percentages of naive CD45RAhigh/CD27high T cells were determined by flow cytometry on a PBMC aliquot from every donor. As for this clonotype: It lacks a known antigen. Within one base of it there is no much larger clone, and no base qualities were kept.

The CDR3, cysteine through phenylalanine, is 15 amino acids long. Of the read, only the CDR3 DNA is kept; its 45 bases are in frame from base 1. Reading the germline V gene gives CDR1 MDHEN and CDR2 SYDVKM. The V end loses 8 bases and the J end loses 7 bases, and a stretch of 23 bases separates them. The chain joins TRBV28 to TRBJ1-2; TRBD1 is a weak D gene call, 6 bases matching. This sequence originates from a man aged 55-75 years in good health. The sequenced material came from blood. DNA sequence: TGTGCCAGCGGTGTGGGGCGAGGGGGTACGGGTGGCTACACCTTC. Its protein product is CASGVGRGGTGGYTF.